Given below is one T cell receptor (beta chain) in context. 13 Jbeta primers and 60 Vbeta primers were used for the PCR. TCRdb's table, derived via immunoSEQ multiplex PCR, lists solely in-frame clones and lacks some. The listing records roughly 57,000 clones. Germline loops: CDR1 MNHEY, CDR2 SMNVEV (reference sequence). The CDR3 sequence is 15 residues long. Trimming removed 7 bases from V and 1 base from J; junction bases left unmatched: 6. The sample is drawn from a study of cytomegalovirus exposure and HLA in healthy donors. Sequencing was carried out using PBMCs. This receptor was obtained from a man aged 18 to 29 in good health and CMV-seropositive. The V and J genes are TRBV27 and TRBJ2-1, with 8 bases lining up with TRBD2. The CDR3: CASKHSGSSYNEQFF. CDR3 bases: TGTGCCAGCAAGCACAGCGGGAGTTCCTACAATGAGCAGTTCTTC.